This TCR beta chain was found in a study of control samples from healthy donors and cancer patients. Germline V CDR1 and CDR2: SSHAT, FNYEAQ (reference sequence). The CDR3 has 12 amino acids. Trimming stripped 10 bases from V and 0 bases from J, with 8 bases between. This clone was seen only once. This table comes from immunoSEQ multiplex PCR, and its TCRdb copy is limited to in-frame clones, with some not included. The table lists about 51,000 clones, more than 70% of them singletons. Sequenced: PBMCs. The chain employs TRBV7-7 and TRBJ2-3; no reliable D call. This TCR came from a man aged 35-49 years with colorectal cancer. DNA for the CDR3: TGTGCCACCTCTGGGAGCACAGATACGCAGTATTTT. It encodes CATSGSTDTQYF.